Given below is one TCR beta chain in context. The sample comes from a study of blood T cell repertoires in COVID-19. Study-wide background: COVID-19 samples from acute and convalescent phases originated in the United States, Italy and Spain. Sample material is recorded as cDNA or gDNA derived from T cells, B-cell-depleted T cells, or PBMCs.

This CDR3 region has 15 residues. Germline V gene data show CDR1 as KGHSH and CDR2 as LQKENI. Trimming removed 4 bases from V and 2 bases from J, with 11 bases in between. Authors' data handling: Amplified reference gene primers provided the basis for estimating nucleated cell counts. Assay used: immunoSEQ multiplex PCR; TCRdb lists only in-frame clones, some missing. The V and J calls and the clone size are those of that table, but D and trimming were determined from the DNA. This sample has some 24,000 clones, with about 91% found just once. Sample: peripheral blood. This clonotype originated in a human donor in a cohort sampled during active COVID-19. The genes are TRBV18 and TRBJ1-4; D not resolved. The DNA for the CDR3 is TGTGCCAGCTCACAGATCCCGGGGACTAATGAAAAACTGTTTTTT. The encoded protein is CASSQIPGTNEKLFF.